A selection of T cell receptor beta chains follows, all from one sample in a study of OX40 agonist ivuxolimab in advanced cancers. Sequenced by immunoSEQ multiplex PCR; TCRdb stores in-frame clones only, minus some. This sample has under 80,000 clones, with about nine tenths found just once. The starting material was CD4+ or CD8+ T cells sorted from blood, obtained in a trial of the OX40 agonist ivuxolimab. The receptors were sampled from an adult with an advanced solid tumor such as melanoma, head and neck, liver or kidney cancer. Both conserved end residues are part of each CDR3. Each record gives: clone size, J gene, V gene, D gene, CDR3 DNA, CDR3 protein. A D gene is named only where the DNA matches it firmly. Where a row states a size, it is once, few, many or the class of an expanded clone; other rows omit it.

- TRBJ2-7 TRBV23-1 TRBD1 TGCGCCAGCAGTCAATCGCTATCCGGGACAGGGTCCTACGAGCAGTACTTC CASSQSLSGTGSYEQYF
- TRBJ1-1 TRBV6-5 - TGTGCCAGCAGTCAGGGGTCTGAAGCTTTCTTT CASSQGSEAFF
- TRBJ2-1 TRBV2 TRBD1 TGTGCCAGCAGTGAAACGGGACAGGGGATACATGAGCAGTTCTTC CASSETGQGIHEQFF
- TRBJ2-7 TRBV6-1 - TGTGTAGTCGACAGGCCCTACGAGCAGTACTTC CVVDRPYEQYF
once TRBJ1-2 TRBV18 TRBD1 TGTGCCAGCTCACCTGACAGGGGTTATGGCTACACCTTC CASSPDRGYGYTF
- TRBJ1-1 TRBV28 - TGTGCCAGCAGTCCCCCCCCAGGGTCAGGAGTGGACACTGAAGCTTTCTTT CASSPPPGSGVDTEAFF
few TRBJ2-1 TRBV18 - TGTGCCAGCTCACGCTCGTCCGGGACGGACCTACGACCAGCCAGCAATGAGCAGTTCTTC CASSRSSGTDLRPASNEQFF
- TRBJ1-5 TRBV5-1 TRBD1 TGCGCCAGCAGCGTCGGGACAGGGATCAATCAGCCCCAGCATTTT CASSVGTGINQPQHF
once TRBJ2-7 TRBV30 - TGTGCCTGGAGTTCGGTACAGGGGGGGCCCTACGAGCAGTACTTC CAWSSVQGGPYEQYF
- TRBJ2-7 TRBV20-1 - TGCAGTGCTCGGCGGGGGCACGAGCAGTACTTC CSARRGHEQYF
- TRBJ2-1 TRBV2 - - CASSSSAGANEQFF
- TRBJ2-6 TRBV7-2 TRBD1 TGTGCCAGCAGCTTAGTGGGACAGGGGGCTTCTGGGGCCAACGTCCTGACTTTC CASSLVGQGASGANVLTF
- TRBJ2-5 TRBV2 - TGTGCCAGCACATGGGCGGCAGTCCAAGAGACCCAGTACTTC CASTWAAVQETQYF
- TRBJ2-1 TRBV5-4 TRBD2 TGTGCCAGCAGACTAGCGGGAGTAAATGAGCAGTTCTTC CASRLAGVNEQFF
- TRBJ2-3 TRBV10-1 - TGCGCCAGCAGTGATTTTTCCCGGGACAACACGCAGTATTTT CASSDFSRDNTQYF
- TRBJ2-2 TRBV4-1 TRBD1 TGCGCCAGCAGCCAAGTGTGGGGACAGGGGAACACCGGGGAGCTGTTTTTT CASSQVWGQGNTGELFF
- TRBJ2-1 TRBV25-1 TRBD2 TGTGCCAGCAGTGCCCCCGGGGGGAGCTCCTACAATGAGCAGTTCTTC CASSAPGGSSYNEQFF
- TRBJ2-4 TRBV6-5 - TGTGCCAGCAGTTACGCCCAGGGACCCATTCAGTACTTC CASSYAQGPIQYF
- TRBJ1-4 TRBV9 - TGTGCCAGCAGCGCCTGGGGAGGGGCAGGGCGTGAAAAACTGTTTTTT CASSAWGGAGREKLFF
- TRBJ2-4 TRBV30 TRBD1 TGTGCCTGGAGCGGACAGGAAGACATTCAGTACTTC CAWSGQEDIQYF
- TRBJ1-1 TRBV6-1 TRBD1 TGTGCCAGCAGTGAATATGGTCCAGGGGGGACTGAAGCTTTCTTT CASSEYGPGGTEAFF
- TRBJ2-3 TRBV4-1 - TGCGCCAGCAGCCAAGATTTCCAGGGGTGGGGGACAGATACGCAGTATTTT CASSQDFQGWGTDTQYF
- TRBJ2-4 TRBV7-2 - TGTGCCAGCAGCCTGGGACTCTCCTGGGACATTCAGTACTTC CASSLGLSWDIQYF
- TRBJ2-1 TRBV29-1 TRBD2 TGCAGCGTGAGACTAGCGGGGGGGCAATACAATGAGCAGTTCTTC CSVRLAGGQYNEQFF
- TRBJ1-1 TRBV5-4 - TGTGCCAGCAGCCCGACGGCCGGGAACACTGAAGCTTTCTTT CASSPTAGNTEAFF
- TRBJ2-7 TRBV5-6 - TGTGCCAGCAGCCGCCGAACCTACGAGCAGTACTTC CASSRRTYEQYF
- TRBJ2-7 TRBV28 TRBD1 TGTGCCAGCAGTTTACCCCCCTTGGCAGGGGGCTCCTACGAGCAGTACTTC CASSLPPLAGGSYEQYF
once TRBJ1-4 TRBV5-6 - TGTGCCAGCAGCTTGGGTGGGCAACTGGATGAAAAACTGTTTTTT CASSLGGQLDEKLFF
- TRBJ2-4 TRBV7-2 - TGTGCCAGCAGCTTAGGGGGTTCCAAAAACATTCAGTACTTC CASSLGGSKNIQYF
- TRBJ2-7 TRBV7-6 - TGTGCCAGCAGCTCAAAGCTCACAGGTACCTACGAGCAGTACTTC CASSSKLTGTYEQYF
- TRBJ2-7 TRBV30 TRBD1 TGTGCCTGGAGGCGAGAACAGGGGGGTCTTGTCTACGAGCAGTACTTC CAWRREQGGLVYEQYF
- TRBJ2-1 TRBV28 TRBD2 TGTGCCAGCAACCTAGCGGCGTACAATGAGCAGTTCTTC CASNLAAYNEQFF
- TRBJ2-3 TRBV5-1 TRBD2 TGCGCCAGCGGCCGGACTAGCGGGGGGTCAGATACGCAGTATTTT CASGRTSGGSDTQYF
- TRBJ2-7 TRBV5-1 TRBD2 TGCGCCAGCAGCTTGGGGGAGGGCTTACCCTACGAGCAGTACTTC CASSLGEGLPYEQYF
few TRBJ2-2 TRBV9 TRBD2 TGTGCCAGCAGCCCTTATGGACTAGCGGGAGGGCCTGGGGAGCTGTTTTTT CASSPYGLAGGPGELFF
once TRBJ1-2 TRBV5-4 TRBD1 TGTGCCAGCAGCTCGAAAACAGGGGACGGCTACACCTTC CASSSKTGDGYTF
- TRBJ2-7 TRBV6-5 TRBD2 TGTGCCAGCAGTTACAGGCTAGCGGGAGGGCCCAACGAGCAGTACTTC CASSYRLAGGPNEQYF
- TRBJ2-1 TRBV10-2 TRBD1 TGCGCCAGCAGTGGGAGGACAGGGGCAGGCTACAATGAGCAGTTCTTC CASSGRTGAGYNEQFF
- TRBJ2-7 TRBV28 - TGTGCCAGCAGTTTTCCCGAGGAGGGCCCCACCTTGGGCGAGCAGTACTTC CASSFPEEGPTLGEQYF
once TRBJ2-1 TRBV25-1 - TGTGCCAGCAGGAGTTACCCCCCCAATGACGAGCAGTTCTTC CASRSYPPNDEQFF
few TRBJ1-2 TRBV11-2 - TGTGCCAGCAGCTTAATACGGGGGACGGATGGAAACTATGGCTACACCTTC CASSLIRGTDGNYGYTF
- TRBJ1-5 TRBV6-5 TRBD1 TGTGCCAGCAGTTTATACAGGGGGAGCAATCAGCCCCAGCATTTT CASSLYRGSNQPQHF
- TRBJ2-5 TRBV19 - TGTGCCAGTAGTTCCCCGGGCCCGGGAGTGTCCGAGACCCAGTACTTC CASSSPGPGVSETQYF
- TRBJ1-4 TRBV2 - TGTGCCAGCAGGATAACGGGACGGAATGAAAAACTGTTTTTT CASRITGRNEKLFF
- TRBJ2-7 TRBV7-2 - TGTGCCAGCAGCTTAGATCGGCAGGCTAGCTACGAGCAGTACTTC CASSLDRQASYEQYF
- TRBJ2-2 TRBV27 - TGTGCCAGCAGGGGATCAGGACGAGGCCGGGAGCTGTTTTTT CASRGSGRGRELFF
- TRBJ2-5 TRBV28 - TGTGCCAGCCGACAGCAAGAGACCCAGTACTTC CASRQQETQYF
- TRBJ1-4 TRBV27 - TGTGCCAGCAGTTTAGTTCGTCCCGCTGGTGCTAATGAAAAACTGTTTTTT CASSLVRPAGANEKLFF